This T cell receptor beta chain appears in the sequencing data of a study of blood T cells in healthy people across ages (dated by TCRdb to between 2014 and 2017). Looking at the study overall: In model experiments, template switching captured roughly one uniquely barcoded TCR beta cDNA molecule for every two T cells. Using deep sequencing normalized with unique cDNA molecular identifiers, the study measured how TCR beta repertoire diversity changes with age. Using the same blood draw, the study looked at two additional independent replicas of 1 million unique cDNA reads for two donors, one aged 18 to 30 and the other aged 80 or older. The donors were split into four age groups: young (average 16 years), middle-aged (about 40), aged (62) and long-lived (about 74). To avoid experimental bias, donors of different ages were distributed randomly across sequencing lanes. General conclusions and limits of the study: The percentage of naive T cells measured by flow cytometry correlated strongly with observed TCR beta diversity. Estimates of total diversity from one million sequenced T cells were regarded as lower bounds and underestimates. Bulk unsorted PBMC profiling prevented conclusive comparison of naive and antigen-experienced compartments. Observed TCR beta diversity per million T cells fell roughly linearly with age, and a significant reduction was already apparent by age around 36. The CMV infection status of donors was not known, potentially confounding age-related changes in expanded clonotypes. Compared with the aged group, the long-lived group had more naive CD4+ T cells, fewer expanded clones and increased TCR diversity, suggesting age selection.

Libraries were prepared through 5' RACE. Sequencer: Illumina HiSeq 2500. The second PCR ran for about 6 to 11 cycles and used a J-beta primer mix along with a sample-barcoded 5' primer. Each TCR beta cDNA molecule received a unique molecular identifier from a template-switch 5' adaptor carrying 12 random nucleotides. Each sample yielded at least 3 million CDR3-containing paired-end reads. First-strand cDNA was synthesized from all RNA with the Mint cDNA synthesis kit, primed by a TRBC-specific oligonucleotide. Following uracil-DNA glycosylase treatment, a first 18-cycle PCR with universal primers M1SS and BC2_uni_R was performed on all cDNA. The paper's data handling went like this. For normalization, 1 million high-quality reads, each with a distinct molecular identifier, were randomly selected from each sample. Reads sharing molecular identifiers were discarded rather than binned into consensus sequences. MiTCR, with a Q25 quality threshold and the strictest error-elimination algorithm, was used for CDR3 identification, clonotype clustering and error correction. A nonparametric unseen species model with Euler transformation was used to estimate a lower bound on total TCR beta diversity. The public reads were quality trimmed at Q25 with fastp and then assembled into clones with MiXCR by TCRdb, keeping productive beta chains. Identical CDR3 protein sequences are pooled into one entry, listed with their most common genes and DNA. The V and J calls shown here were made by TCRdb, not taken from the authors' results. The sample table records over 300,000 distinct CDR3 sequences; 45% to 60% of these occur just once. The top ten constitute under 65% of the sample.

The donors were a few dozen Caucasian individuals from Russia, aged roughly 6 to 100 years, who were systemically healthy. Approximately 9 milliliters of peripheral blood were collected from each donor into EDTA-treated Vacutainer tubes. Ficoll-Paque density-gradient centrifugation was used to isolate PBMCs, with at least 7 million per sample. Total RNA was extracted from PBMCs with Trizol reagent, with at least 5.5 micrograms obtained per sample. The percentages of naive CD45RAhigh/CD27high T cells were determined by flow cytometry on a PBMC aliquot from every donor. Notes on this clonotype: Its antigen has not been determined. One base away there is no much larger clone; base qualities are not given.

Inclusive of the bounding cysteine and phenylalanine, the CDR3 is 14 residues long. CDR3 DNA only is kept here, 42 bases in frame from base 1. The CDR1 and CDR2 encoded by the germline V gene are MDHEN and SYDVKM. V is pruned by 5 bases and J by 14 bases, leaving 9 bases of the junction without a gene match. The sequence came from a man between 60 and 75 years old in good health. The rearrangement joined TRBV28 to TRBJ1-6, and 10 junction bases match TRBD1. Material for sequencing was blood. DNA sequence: TGTGCCAGCAGTCCGGGACAGGGGAGTCGTACCCTCCACTTT. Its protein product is CASSPGQGSRTLHF.